Listed here are 12 T cell receptor beta chains from one sample, sequenced in a study of PD-1 blockade in classical Hodgkin lymphoma. Stated time point: cycle 4 day 1 (C4D1), after five to seven weeks of nivolumab. Relapse was seen in all patients after autologous stem cell transplantation, and brentuximab vedotin exposure was variable. Some clones are missing from TCRdb's copy, which holds only in-frame ones; the method was immunoSEQ multiplex PCR. The repertoire holds under 60,000 clones, with around nine tenths as singletons. The sequencing used peripheral blood mononuclear cells (PBMCs), collected before the fourth cycle of nivolumab. Receptors originate from a human donor with classical Hodgkin lymphoma.

This chain links TRBV7-2 with TRBJ1-3; D not resolved. Between the trimmed V and J ends, which lost 8 bases and 0 bases, there was a span of 5 bases. Per the germline V gene, CDR1 is SGHTA and CDR2 is FQGNSA. The CDR3 loop spans 12 amino acids. This CDR3 reads CASGLSGNTIYF. The CDR3 region has the DNA TGTGCCAGCGGCCTCTCTGGAAACACCATATATTTT.

V is TRBV18 and J is TRBJ2-2; D is possibly TRBD2 (7 bases). Germline V gene data show CDR1 as KGHSH and CDR2 as LQKENI. The CDR3 totals 16 residues. V was pared by 8 bases and J by 2 bases, with 18 bases between. This chain's CDR3 is CASGGQTSRNTGELFF. CDR3 in DNA: TGTGCCAGCGGGGGGCAGACTAGCAGAAACACCGGGGAGCTGTTTTTT.

The chain has TRBV11-2 and TRBJ1-4; no clear D gene. Trimming removed 5 bases from V and 4 bases from J, with 8 bases in between. The length of the CDR3 is 13 residues. The germline V gene encodes CDR1 SGHAT and CDR2 FQNNGV. This CDR3 reads CASSPQVNEKLFF. CDR3 coding DNA: TGTGCCAGCAGCCCCCAGGTTAATGAAAAACTGTTTTTT.

This clone has only one observation. The V call is TRBV14, the J call TRBJ2-7; tentative D call: TRBD1 (6 bases). The V and J ends lost 4 bases and 3 bases respectively, with 10 bases between them. This CDR3 comprises 13 residues. Germline V lookup: CDR1 SGHDN, CDR2 FVKESK. The CDR3 loop reads CASSRTVNYEQYF. The CDR3 DNA sequence: TGTGCCAGCAGCCGGACAGTGAACTACGAGCAGTACTTC.

V gene TRBV6-1 combines with J gene TRBJ1-1; unclear D gene. V lost 3 bases, J lost 3 bases, and 8 bases lay in between. This CDR3 contains 13 residues. Germline V lookup: CDR1 MNHNS, CDR2 SASEGT. CDR3 sequence: CASSEYSYTEAFF. The CDR3 DNA follows: TGTGCCAGCAGTGAGTACAGCTACACTGAAGCTTTCTTT.

The chain employs TRBV19 and TRBJ2-7; 7 bases are shared with TRBD1. Germline V gene lookup returns CDR1 LNHDA and CDR2 SQIVND (reference sequence). The CDR3 sequence is 15 residues long. Germline trimming cut 6 bases from V and 2 bases from J; bases unmatched to any gene: 10. CDR3 sequence reads: CASSPQGSSAYEQYF. The CDR3 DNA is TGTGCCAGTAGCCCACAGGGGTCGAGTGCCTACGAGCAGTACTTC.

The rearrangement joins TRBV2 to TRBJ1-3, with unresolved D. V was cut by 6 bases and J by 11 bases, with 17 bases left in between. The length of the CDR3 is 13 residues. Germline V gene lookup returns CDR1 SNHLY and CDR2 FYNNEI. The CDR3 is CASSPDTRSPIYF. CDR3 DNA: TGTGCCAGCAGCCCCGACACCCGATCGCCCATATATTTT.

The V call is TRBV9, the J call TRBJ2-3, with 11 positions matching TRBD2. This CDR3 has 15 residues. Trimming took 0 bases from V and 4 from J; bases not matched to a gene: 1. Germline-derived CDR1 and CDR2 are SGDLS and YYNGEE. The CDR3, as DNA: TGTGCCAGCAGCGTAGAACTAGCGGGGGCAGATACGCAGTATTTT. Amino acid sequence: CASSVELAGADTQYF.

The V and J genes are TRBV7-3 and TRBJ2-3; 10 bases line up with TRBD2. CDR3 length equals 18 residues. V was pared by 1 base and J by 2 bases, with 9 bases of the junction left unmatched. The germline CDR1 and CDR2 sequences are SGHTA and FQGTGA. DNA for the CDR3: TGTGCCAGCAGCTTAAGAGTAGCGGGAGGAAAAGACACAGATACGCAGTATTTT. It codes for CASSLRVAGGKDTDTQYF.

V is TRBV7-3 and J is TRBJ1-1; D unresolved. The germline gives CDR1 SGHTA, CDR2 FQGTGA. The CDR3 is 16 residues long. V was cut by 1 base and J by 0 bases, with 12 bases left in between. CDR3 coding DNA: TGTGCCAGCAGCTTAAGGGGTAGCAAATTGAACACTGAAGCTTTCTTT. Encoded protein: CASSLRGSKLNTEAFF.

The CDR3 coding sequence is TGTGCCAGCAGCCTCACCTGGGGCTCCTACGAGCAGTACTTC. This codes for CASSLTWGSYEQYF. This chain links TRBV9 with TRBJ2-7; D gene ambiguous. The CDR3 totals 14 residues. Germline values: CDR1 SGDLS, CDR2 YYNGEE. V lost 4 bases and J 0 bases, leaving 11 bases between the germline ends.

This clone was detected once. The chain joins TRBV6-5 to TRBJ2-7; tentative D call: TRBD2 (6 bases). V was trimmed by 10 bases and J by 3 bases, leaving 19 bases between them. The CDR3 covers 14 residues. The V gene's germline CDR1 is MNHEY and CDR2 SVGAGI. Here the CDR3 DNA reads TGTGCCACCTATCCGGGACTCGTAAGCTACGAGCAGTACTTC. Translation gives CATYPGLVSYEQYF.